This T cell receptor (beta chain) was found in a study of a mutant IDH1 vaccine in newly diagnosed glioma. Study-level information: Averaging around 42 years of age, treated patients were 62.5% male and approximately 38% female.

Study outcomes and limitations: Among all patients, vaccine-induced immune responses occurred in around 95%.

The data were produced by immunoSEQ multiplex PCR, yet TCRdb's version contains in-frame clones alone and is incomplete. Among under 70,000 clones listed, 75% to 85% were seen once. A note on this clone: As yet, its antigen is unknown.

Time point defined: week 5, during vaccination. Vaccine doses each comprised 300 ug of mutant IDH1 20-mer peptide, with topical imiquimod. The astrocytomas were IDH1-mutant, ATRX-negative, and WHO grade 3 or 4. Germline V gene data show CDR1 as MNHNS and CDR2 as SASEGT. The trim removed 8 bases at V and 8 bases at J, leaving 8 bases unmatched. CDR3 length: 13 amino acids. The rearrangement links TRBV6-1 to TRBJ1-4, with 7 bases identical to TRBD1. This sample comprised PBMCs, obtained from a glioma patient whose treatment included an IDH1 peptide vaccine. The receptor's source is a young man with glioma. CDR3 amino acids: CASASQGGEKLFF. For the CDR3, the DNA is TGTGCCAGCGCCTCCCAGGGGGGCGAAAAACTGTTTTTT.